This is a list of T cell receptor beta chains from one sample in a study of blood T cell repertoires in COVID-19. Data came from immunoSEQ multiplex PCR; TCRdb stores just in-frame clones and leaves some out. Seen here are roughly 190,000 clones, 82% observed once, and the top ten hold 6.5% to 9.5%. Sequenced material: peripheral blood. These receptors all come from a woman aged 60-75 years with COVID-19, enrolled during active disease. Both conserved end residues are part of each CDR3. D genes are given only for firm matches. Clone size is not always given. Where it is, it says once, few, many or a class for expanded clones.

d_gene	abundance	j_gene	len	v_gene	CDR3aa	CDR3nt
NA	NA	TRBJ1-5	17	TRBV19	CASSTQTRTLSNQPQHF	TGTGCCAGTAGTACCCAGACACGGACTTTAAGCAATCAGCCCCAGCATTTT
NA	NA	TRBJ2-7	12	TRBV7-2	CASSLLTYEQYF	TGTGCCAGCAGCTTATTAACCTACGAGCAGTACTTC
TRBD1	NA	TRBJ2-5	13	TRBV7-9	CASSLTGLETQYF	TGTGCCAGCAGCCTGACAGGGCTGGAGACCCAGTACTTC
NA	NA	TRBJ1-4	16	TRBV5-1	CASSVVGGATNEKLFF	TGCGCCAGCAGCGTTGTGGGTGGGGCGACTAATGAAAAACTGTTTTTT
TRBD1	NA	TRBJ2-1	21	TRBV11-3	CASSLDSQAAYRGLSYNEQFF	TGTGCCAGCAGCTTAGATTCGCAGGCCGCGTATAGGGGGCTCTCCTACAATGAGCAGTTCTTC
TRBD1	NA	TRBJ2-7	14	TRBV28	CASRPTGTNYEQYF	TGTGCCAGCAGGCCGACAGGGACAAACTACGAGCAGTACTTC
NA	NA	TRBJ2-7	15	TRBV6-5	CASSYKYQGPYEQYF	TGTGCCAGCAGTTACAAATACCAGGGGCCCTACGAGCAGTACTTC
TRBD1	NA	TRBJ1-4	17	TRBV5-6	CASSNGLRTGTNEKLFF	TGTGCCAGCAGCAATGGACTCCGGACAGGGACGAATGAAAAACTGTTTTTT
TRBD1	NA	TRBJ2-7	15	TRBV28	CASSFQTGGSYEQYF	TGTGCCAGCAGTTTTCAGACAGGGGGCTCCTACGAGCAGTACTTC
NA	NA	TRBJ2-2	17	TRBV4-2	CASSQGQGLLNTGELFF	TGTGCCAGCAGCCAAGGGCAAGGACTCCTAAACACCGGGGAGCTGTTTTTT
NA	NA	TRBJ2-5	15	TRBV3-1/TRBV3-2	CASSPWSGIQETQYF	TGTGCCAGCAGCCCGTGGAGTGGAATCCAAGAGACCCAGTACTTC
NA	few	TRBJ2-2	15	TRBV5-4	CASSLGLANTGELFF	TGTGCCAGCAGCTTGGGACTAGCGAACACCGGGGAGCTGTTTTTT
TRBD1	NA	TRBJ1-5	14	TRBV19	CASSRQGAYQPQHF	TGTGCCAGTAGTCGACAGGGGGCGTATCAGCCCCAGCATTTT
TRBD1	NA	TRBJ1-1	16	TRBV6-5	CASSSFGDPGGPEAFF	TGTGCCAGCAGTTCGTTCGGGGACCCAGGGGGCCCTGAAGCTTTCTTT
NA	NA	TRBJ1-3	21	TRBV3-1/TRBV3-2	CASSQVFGGLGHKRSGNTIYF	TGTGCCAGCAGCCAAGTGTTTGGGGGCCTCGGGCACAAACGCTCTGGAAACACCATATATTTT
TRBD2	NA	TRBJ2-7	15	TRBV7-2	CASSVLAGGPTEQYF	TGTGCCAGCTCAGTCCTGGCGGGAGGGCCAACCGAGCAGTACTTC